This T cell receptor (beta chain) was found in a study of blood T cell repertoires in COVID-19. The V end was cut by 3 bases, the J end by 5 bases, with 18 bases between. CDR1 and CDR2 (germline): GTSNPN, SVGIG (reference sequence). This CDR3 is built from 15 residues. Participants, about 18 to 90 years old, spanned around 26 US areas. Sequencing used immunoSEQ multiplex PCR; TCRdb keeps in-frame clones, though not all of them. Seen here are roughly 260,000 clones, approximately 83% observed once, and the top ten hold under 2.5%. This receptor was identified in a woman aged 45-65 years who had recovered from COVID-19. V is TRBV30 and J is TRBJ2-3, with a possible D match to TRBD1 (5 bases). Sequences were obtained from PBMCs or T cells enriched from blood (not recorded which). The CDR3 sequence is CAWSRAHDTRDTQYF. As DNA, the CDR3 is TGTGCCTGGAGCAGGGCCCATGATACGAGAGATACGCAGTATTTT.